This TCR beta chain comes out of a study of T cells in Graves' hyperthyroidism and ophthalmopathy. Study results and caveats: In blood, most of the thyroid clonotypes expanded above 0.001 were also present.

This clonotype appeared many times. Its cognate antigen is unknown. The PBMCs had their origin in 8.5 to 10 ml of fresh peripheral blood. The investigators amplified TCR beta CDR3 regions from RNA transcripts. In the first-round RT-PCR of the TCR CDR3, the HTBI primer set was used. TCRdb fed the multiplex PCR reads into MiXCR, producing one record per CDR3 protein. The sample includes hundreds of thousands of distinct CDR3 sequences, 14% of them seen just once. Trimming shortened V by 2 bases and J by 0 bases, and 7 bases separated the two germline ends. The CDR3 runs 15 residues. Germline loops: CDR1 SGHTA, CDR2 FQGNSA.

The sequence derives from a woman aged 25-40 years with Graves' hyperthyroidism that later progressed to Graves' ophthalmopathy. The rearrangement joins TRBV7-2 to TRBJ2-2; the D is unclear. Input material: blood. CDR3 sequence reads: CASSLSQTNTGELFF. The DNA for the CDR3 is TGTGCCAGCAGCTTATCCCAAACGAACACCGGGGAGCTGTTTTTT.